The following is a T cell receptor (beta chain) sequence with its context. What it binds is not known. For the second PCR, which ran for about 6 to 11 cycles, a sample-barcoded 5' primer and a J-beta primer mix were used. Each cDNA was tagged by a template-switch adaptor containing 12 random nucleotides. TCRdb reprocessed the 5' RACE reads with MiXCR, giving one entry per CDR3 protein. The table lists 270,000 or so distinct CDR3 sequences, around 29% of them singletons. J was trimmed by 6 bases and V by 0 bases; bases with no gene match: 6. The germline CDR1 and CDR2 sequences are SGHRS and YFSETQ. The CDR3 covers 16 residues. This record comes from a study of blood T cells in healthy people across ages. General study findings and limits: Possibly, changes in expanded clonotypes were confounded because donor CMV status was unknown.

The origin of this receptor is a woman aged 70-85 years in good health. The chain couples TRBV5-1 to TRBJ1-6; 7 nucleotides align to TRBD1. The source material was blood. The CDR3 is CASSLEAGQPNSPLHF. The CDR3 DNA is TGCGCCAGCAGCTTGGAAGCGGGACAGCCTAATTCACCCCTCCACTTT.